This T cell receptor beta chain was found in a study of cytomegalovirus exposure and HLA in healthy donors. PCR amplification relied on 60 Vbeta primers (plus 13 Jbeta primers). Assay used: immunoSEQ multiplex PCR; TCRdb lists only in-frame clones, some missing. The table shows approximately 120,000 clones, with 74% occurring only once. Trimming at V came to 7 bases and at J to 4 bases, leaving 7 bases not matched to a gene. The CDR3 has 13 amino acids. Germline V CDR1 and CDR2: LGHNT, FRNRAP. V is TRBV12-5 and J is TRBJ2-7; TRBD2 aligns across 7 bases. This TCR came from a human donor in good health. The specimen sequenced was PBMCs. DNA for the CDR3: TGTGCTAGTGCCCGGGGGGACCGGTACGAGCAGTACTTC. Its protein is CASARGDRYEQYF.